One sample yielded the 8 T cell receptor beta chains listed below, sequenced in a study of cytomegalovirus exposure and HLA in healthy donors. Use of 60 Vbeta and 13 Jbeta primers characterized the PCR. Here immunoSEQ multiplex PCR was the method, and the copy in TCRdb shows in-frame clones only, minus some. The sample includes roughly 82,000 clones, approximately 74% of them seen just once. What was sequenced was PBMCs. These receptors all come from a woman in her forties or fifties in good health and CMV-seropositive.

The chain couples TRBV19 to TRBJ2-2; 13 nucleotides align to TRBD2. The CDR3 extends over 16 amino acids. CDR1 and CDR2 (germline): LNHDA, SQIVND (reference sequence). J lost 6 bases, V lost 5 bases, and 6 bases had no gene match. The CDR3 protein is CASSVRTSGSSGELFF. The DNA of the CDR3 is TGTGCCAGTAGTGTGAGGACTAGCGGGAGTTCCGGGGAGCTGTTTTTT.

This clone has just a few counts. The J gene is TRBJ1-1, the V gene TRBV6-1; 8 bases line up with TRBD1. Germline V gene lookup returns CDR1 MNHNS and CDR2 SASEGT. This CDR3 comprises 15 residues. The trim removed 1 base at V and 4 bases at J, leaving 5 bases unmatched. The CDR3 protein is CASSEGPGGRTEAFF. In DNA form, the CDR3 reads TGTGCCAGCAGTGAAGGACCAGGGGGCCGCACTGAAGCTTTCTTT.

This clone was recorded only once. V is TRBV28 and J is TRBJ2-1; TRBD1 aligns across 7 bases. CDR3 length: 15 amino acids. Germline lookup yields CDR1 MDHEN and CDR2 SYDVKM. V lost 6 bases to trimming and J lost 4 bases; unmatched junction nucleotides: 9. The CDR3 loop reads CASRGNRGIYNEQFF. The CDR3 DNA follows: TGTGCCAGCAGGGGAAACAGGGGAATTTACAATGAGCAGTTCTTC.

This clone was seen a few times. The chain uses TRBV6-6 and TRBJ2-7; TRBD2 matches 12 bases. Germline V CDR1 and CDR2: MNHNY, SVGAGI (reference sequence). The CDR3 runs 13 residues. The ends lost 6 bases at V and 7 bases at J; junction bases unmatched: 4. The CDR3 loop reads CASSVGLAGEQYF. The CDR3 DNA reads as TGTGCCAGCAGCGTCGGACTAGCGGGAGAGCAGTACTTC.

As regards this clone: Sequence at one end of the junction differs from germline and may be a read error. This chain joins TRBV7-6 and TRBJ1-5, with D uncertain. The germline V gene encodes CDR1 SGHVS and CDR2 FNYEAQ. The CDR3 covers 13 residues. CDR3 protein: CAGSLGPNQPQHF. In nucleotides, the CDR3 is TGTGCCGGCAGCCTCGGTCCTAATCAGCCCCAGCATTTT. Drawing the rest from reference TRBV7-6 and TRBJ1-5, the complete variable domain is GAGVSQSPRYKVTKRGQDVALRCDPISGHVSLYWYRQALGQGPEFLTYFNYEAQQDKSGLPNDRFSAERPEGSISTLTIQRTEQRDSAMYRCAGSLGPNQPQHFGDGTRLSIL.

The V gene is TRBV5-1, the J gene TRBJ2-2, with TRBD2 matching over 8 bases. This CDR3 comprises 17 residues. The V segment lost 1 base and the J segment 2 bases; nucleotides outside the gene matches: 7. Germline CDR1 and CDR2: SGHRS and YFSETQ. This CDR3 reads CASSLSILAVNTGELFF. The CDR3 nucleotides are TGCGCCAGCAGCTTGTCAATACTAGCGGTAAACACCGGGGAGCTGTTTTTT.

The J gene is TRBJ2-3, the V gene TRBV7-9, with a tentative D call TRBD2 (5 bases). The germline CDR1 and CDR2 sequences are SEHNR and FQNEAQ (reference sequence). The CDR3 contains 14 residues. Between the trimmed V and J ends, which lost 1 base and 3 bases, there was a span of 8 bases. CDR3 nucleotides: TGTGCCAGCAGCTTAGATCGGGGAACAGATACGCAGTATTTT. Amino acid sequence: CASSLDRGTDTQYF.

This clone was recorded once. This chain connects TRBV7-3 to TRBJ1-2; D unclear. Germline-derived CDR1 and CDR2 are SGHTA and FQGTGA. V gave up 3 bases and J gave up 0 bases, with 11 bases separating them. The CDR3 totals 15 residues. The CDR3 DNA reads as TGTGCCAGCAGCTTCGGGATGGGTACTAACTATGGCTACACCTTC. Translating it yields CASSFGMGTNYGYTF.